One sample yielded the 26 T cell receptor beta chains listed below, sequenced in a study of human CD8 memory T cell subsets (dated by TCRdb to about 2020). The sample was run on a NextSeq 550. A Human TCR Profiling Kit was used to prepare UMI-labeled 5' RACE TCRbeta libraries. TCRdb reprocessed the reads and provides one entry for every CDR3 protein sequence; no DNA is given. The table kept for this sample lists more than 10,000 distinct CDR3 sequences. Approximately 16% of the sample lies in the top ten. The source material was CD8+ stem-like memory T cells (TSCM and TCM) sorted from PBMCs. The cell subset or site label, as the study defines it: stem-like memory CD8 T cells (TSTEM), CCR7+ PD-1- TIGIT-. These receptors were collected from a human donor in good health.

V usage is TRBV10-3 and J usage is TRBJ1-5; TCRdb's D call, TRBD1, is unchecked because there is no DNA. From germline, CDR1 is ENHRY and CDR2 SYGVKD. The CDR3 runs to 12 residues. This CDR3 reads CAISRGYQPQHF.

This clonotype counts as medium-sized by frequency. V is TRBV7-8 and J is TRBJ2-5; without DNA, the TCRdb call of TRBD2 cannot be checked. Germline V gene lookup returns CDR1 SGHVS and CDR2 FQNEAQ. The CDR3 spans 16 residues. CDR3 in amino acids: CASSLEAGGYKETQYF.

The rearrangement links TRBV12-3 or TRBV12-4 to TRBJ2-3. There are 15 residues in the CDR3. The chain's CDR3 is CASSLAGRAADTQYF.

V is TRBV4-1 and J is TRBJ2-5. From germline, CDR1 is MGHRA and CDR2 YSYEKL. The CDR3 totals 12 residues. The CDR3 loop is CASSQDLGTQYF.

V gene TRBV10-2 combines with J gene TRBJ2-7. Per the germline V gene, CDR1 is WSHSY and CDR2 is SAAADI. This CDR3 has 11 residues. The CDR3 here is CASSDSYEQYF.

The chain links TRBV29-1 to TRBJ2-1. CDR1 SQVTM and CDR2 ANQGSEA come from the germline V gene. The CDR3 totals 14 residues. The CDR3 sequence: CSVELGVRYNEQFF.

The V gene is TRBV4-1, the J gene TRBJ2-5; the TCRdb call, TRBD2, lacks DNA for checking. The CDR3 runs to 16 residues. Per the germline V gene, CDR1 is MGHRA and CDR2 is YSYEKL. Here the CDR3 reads CASSQESGGLQETQYF.

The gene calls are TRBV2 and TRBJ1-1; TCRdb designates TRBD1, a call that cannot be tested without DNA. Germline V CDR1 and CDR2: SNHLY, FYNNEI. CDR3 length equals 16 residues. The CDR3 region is CASSEHWGQSDTEAFF.

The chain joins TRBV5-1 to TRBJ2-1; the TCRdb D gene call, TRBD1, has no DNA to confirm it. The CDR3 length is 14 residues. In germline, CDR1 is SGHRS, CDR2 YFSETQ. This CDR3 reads CASSFTGLGNEQFF.

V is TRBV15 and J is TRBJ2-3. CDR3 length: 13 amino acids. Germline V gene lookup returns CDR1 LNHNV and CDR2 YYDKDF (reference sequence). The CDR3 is CATSRTGTDTQYF.

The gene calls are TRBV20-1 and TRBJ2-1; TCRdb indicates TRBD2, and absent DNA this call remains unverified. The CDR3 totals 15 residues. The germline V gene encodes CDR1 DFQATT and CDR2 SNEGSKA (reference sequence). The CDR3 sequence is CSARAEGSSYNEQFF.

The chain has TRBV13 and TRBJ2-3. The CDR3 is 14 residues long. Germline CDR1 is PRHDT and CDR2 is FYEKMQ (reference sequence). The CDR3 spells CASSYSVGRDTQYF.

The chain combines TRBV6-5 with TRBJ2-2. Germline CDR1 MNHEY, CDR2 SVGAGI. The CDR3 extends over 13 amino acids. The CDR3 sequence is CASSYRLGGELFF.

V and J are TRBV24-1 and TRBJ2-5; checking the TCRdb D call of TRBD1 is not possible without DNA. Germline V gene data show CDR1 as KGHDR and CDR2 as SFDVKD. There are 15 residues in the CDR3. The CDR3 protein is CATSGSDRGWETQYF.

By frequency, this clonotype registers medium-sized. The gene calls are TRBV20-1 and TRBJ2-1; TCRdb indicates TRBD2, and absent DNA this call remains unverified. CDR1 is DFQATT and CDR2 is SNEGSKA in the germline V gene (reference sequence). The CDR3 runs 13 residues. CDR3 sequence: CSAKTGLDNEQFF.

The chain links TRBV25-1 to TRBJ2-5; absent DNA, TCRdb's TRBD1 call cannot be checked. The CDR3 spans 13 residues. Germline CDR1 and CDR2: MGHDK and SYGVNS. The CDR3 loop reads CASSLMGRETQYF.

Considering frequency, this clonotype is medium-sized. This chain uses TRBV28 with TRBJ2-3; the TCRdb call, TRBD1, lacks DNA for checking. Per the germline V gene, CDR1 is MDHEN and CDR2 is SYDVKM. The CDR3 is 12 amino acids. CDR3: CASSPAWDTQYF.

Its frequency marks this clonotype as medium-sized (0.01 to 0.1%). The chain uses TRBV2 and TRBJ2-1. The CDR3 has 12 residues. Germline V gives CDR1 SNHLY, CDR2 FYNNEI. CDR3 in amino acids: CARQGTYNEQFF.

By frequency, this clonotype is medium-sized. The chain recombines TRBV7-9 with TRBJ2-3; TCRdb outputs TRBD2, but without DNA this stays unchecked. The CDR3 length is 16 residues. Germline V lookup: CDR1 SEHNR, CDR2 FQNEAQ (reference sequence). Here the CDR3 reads CASSLAVGRAADTQYF.

The CDR3 region is CASSEFLRGELFF. The chain joins TRBV2 to TRBJ2-2. The CDR3 sequence is 13 residues long. Germline-derived CDR1 and CDR2 are SNHLY and FYNNEI.

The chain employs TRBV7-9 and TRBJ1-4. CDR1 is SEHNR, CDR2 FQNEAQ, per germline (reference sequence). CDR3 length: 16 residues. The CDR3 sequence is CASSPENRAPNEKLFF.

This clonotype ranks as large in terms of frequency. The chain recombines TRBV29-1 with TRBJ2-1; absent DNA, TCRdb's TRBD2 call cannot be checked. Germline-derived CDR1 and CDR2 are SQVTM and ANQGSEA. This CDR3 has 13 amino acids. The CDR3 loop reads CSVEAPRRVEQFF.

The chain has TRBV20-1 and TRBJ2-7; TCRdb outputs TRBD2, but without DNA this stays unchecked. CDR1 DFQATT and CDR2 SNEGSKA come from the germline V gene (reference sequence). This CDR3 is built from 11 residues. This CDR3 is CSALGLAGQYF.

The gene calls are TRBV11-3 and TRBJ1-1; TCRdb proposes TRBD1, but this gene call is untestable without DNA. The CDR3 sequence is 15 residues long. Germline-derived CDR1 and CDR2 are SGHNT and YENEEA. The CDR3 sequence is CASSSPGLWAGKAFF.

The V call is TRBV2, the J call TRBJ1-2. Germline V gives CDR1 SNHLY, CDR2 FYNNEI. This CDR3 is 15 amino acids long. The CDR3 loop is CASSELDDINYGYTF. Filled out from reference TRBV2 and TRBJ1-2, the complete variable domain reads EPEVTQTPSHQVTQMGQEVILRCVPISNHLYFYWYRQILGQKVEFLVSFYNNEISEKSEIFDDQFSVERPDGSNFTLKIRSTKLEDSAMYFCASSELDDINYGYTFGSGTRLTVV.

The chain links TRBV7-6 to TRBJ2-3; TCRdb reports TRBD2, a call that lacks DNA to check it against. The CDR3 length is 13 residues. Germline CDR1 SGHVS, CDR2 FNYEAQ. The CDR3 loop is CASGTRPGDTQYF.